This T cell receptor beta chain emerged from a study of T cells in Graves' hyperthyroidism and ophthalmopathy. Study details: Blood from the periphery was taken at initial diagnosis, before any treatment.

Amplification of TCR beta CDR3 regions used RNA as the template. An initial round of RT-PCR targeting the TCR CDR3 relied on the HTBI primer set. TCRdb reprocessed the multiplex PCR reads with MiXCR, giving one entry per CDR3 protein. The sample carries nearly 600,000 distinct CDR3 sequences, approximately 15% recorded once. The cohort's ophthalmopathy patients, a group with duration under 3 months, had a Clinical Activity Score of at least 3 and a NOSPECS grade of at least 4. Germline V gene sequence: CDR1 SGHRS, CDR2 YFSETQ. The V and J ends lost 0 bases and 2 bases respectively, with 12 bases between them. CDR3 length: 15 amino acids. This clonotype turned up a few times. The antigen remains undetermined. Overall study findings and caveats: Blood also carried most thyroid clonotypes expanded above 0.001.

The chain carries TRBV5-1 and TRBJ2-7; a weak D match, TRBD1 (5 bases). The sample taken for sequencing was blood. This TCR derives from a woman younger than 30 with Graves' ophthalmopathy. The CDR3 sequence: CASSLGTTAAYEQYF. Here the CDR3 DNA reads TGCGCCAGCAGCTTGGGGACAACCGCTGCCTACGAGCAGTACTTC.